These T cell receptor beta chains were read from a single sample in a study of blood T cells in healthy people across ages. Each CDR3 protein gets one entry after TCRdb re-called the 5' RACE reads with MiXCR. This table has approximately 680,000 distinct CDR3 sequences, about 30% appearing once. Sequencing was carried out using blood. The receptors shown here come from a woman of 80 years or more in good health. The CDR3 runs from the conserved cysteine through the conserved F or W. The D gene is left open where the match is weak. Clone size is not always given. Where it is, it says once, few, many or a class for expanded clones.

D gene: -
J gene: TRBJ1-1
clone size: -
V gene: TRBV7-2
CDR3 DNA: TGTGCCAGCACCTGGACAGCGACCACTGAAGCTTTCTTT
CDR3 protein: CASTWTATTEAFF

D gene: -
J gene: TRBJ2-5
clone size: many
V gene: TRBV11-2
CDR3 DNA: TGTGCCAGCAGCTCCACGGACAGCGGAGAGACCCAGTACTTC
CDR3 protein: CASSSTDSGETQYF

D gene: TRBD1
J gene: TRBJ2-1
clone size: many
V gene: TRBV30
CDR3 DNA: TGTGCCTGGAAGGAGTCAGGGGGCAACTGGAATGAGCAGTTCTTC
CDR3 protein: CAWKESGGNWNEQFF

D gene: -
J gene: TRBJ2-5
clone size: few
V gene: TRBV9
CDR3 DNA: TGTGCCAGCAGCGTAGTCGCCGGGAGCCAAGAGACCCAGGACTTC
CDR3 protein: CASSVVAGSQETQDF

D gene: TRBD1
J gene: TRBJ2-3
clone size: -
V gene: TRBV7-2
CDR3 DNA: TGTGCCAGCAGCTCGAGACAGGGGCACACAGATACGCAGTATTTT
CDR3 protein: CASSSRQGHTDTQYF

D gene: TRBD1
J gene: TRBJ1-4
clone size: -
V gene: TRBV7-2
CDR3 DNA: TGTGCCAGCAGCTTAGGACAGGGAGGGATGGGTGAAAAACTGTTTTTT
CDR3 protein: CASSLGQGGMGEKLFF

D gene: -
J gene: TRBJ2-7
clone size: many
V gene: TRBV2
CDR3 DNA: TGTGCCAGCAGTGACTCCAGGGCCAGGAGCCACGAGCAGTACTTC
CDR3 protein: CASSDSRARSHEQYF

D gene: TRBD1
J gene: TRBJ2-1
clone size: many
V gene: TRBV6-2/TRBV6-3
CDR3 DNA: TGTGCCAGCACCCATCGCCGGGACAGGGCGTCCTACAATGAGCAGTTCTTC
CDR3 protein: CASTHRRDRASYNEQFF

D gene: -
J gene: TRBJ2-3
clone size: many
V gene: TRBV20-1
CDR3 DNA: TGCAGTGCCCTCATTCGTGAGGCTTCACACACAGATACGCAGTATTTT
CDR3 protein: CSALIREASHTDTQYF

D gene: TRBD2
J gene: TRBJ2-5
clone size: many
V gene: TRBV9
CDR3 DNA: TGTGCCAGCAGCGTAGCGACTAGCGGGGGAGGGCAAGAGACCCAGTACTTC
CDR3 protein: CASSVATSGGGQETQYF

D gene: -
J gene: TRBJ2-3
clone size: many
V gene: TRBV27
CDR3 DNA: TGTGCCAGCAGTTTGAGTACGGCCACTAGCACAGATACGCAGTATTTT
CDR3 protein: CASSLSTATSTDTQYF

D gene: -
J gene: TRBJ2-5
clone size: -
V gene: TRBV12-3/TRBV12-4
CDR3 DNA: TGTGCCAGCAGTTTGAAGGTGGCGGAGACCCAGTACTTC
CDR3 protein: CASSLKVAETQYF

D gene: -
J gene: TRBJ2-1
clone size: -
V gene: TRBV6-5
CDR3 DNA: TGCGCCAGCAGCCCCAAGAAGGCTAGAACAATTGGTGAGCAGTTCTTC
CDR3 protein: CASSPKKARTIGEQFF

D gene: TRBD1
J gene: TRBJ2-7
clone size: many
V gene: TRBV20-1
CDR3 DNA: TGCAGTGCTAGAAGCCCCCCGGGACAGGGGTCAGCCTACGAGCAGTACTTC
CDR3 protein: CSARSPPGQGSAYEQYF

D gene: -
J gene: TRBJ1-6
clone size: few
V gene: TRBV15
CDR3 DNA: TGTGCCACCAGCGGCGCCAGGGCGGTGAATTCACCCCTCCACTTT
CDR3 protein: CATSGARAVNSPLHF

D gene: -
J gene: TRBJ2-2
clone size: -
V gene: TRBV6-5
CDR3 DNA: TGTGCCAGGGGGTATACCTACACCGGGGAGCTGTTTTTT
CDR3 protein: CARGYTYTGELFF

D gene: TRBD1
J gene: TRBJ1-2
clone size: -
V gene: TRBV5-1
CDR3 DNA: TGCGCCAGCAGCTTGGCCGGGACAGGGGGCGACGGCTACACCTTC
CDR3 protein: CASSLAGTGGDGYTF

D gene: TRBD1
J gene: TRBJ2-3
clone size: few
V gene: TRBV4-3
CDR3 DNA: TGCGCCAGCAGCCAAGGACAGGGGGGCTTGTGGGATACGCAGTATTTT
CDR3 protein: CASSQGQGGLWDTQYF

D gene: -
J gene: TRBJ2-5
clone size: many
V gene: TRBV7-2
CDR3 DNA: TGTGCCAGCAGCAGGGGGTCGGGAGAGACCCAGTACTTC
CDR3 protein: CASSRGSGETQYF

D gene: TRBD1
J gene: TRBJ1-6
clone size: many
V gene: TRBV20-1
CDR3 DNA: TGCAGTGCTAGAGGCAAACAGGGGGCTAGCCTGAGCTCCTATAATTCACCCCTCCACTTT
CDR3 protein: CSARGKQGASLSSYNSPLHF

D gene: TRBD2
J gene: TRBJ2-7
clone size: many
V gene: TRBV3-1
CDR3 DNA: TGTGCCAGCAGCCCAGCAGCGGGGGGATACGAGCAGTACTTC
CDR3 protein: CASSPAAGGYEQYF

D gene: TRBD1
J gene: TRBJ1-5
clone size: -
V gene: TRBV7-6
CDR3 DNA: TGTGCCAGCAGCTCCGGGACAGAGTTTTATAGCAATCAGCCCCAGCATTTT
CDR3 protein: CASSSGTEFYSNQPQHF

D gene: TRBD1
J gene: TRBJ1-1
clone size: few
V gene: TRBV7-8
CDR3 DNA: TGTGCCAGCAGCCTTATACCGGGACAGGGGGCTACGAACACTGAAGCTTTCTTT
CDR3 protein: CASSLIPGQGATNTEAFF

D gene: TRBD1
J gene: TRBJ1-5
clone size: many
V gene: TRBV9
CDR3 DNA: TGTGCCAGCAGCGCCGGGGACAGTAGCAATCAGCCCCAGCATTTT
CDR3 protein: CASSAGDSSNQPQHF

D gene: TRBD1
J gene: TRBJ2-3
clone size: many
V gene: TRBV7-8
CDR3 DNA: TGTGCCAGCAGCCCTACAGGGGTCACAGATACGCAGTATTTT
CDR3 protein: CASSPTGVTDTQYF